This note documents a single TCR beta chain sequence. What antigen it recognizes has not been identified. Qualities for individual bases were not recorded, and no much larger clone is one base off. The data stem from a study of OX40 agonist ivuxolimab in advanced cancers. Some background on the complete study: Ivuxolimab was a fully human IgG2 agonistic monoclonal antibody targeting the costimulatory receptor OX40 (CD134). A male proportion of 82.7% and a mean age of about 60 years, ranging from roughly 23 to 85, were recorded for the dose-escalation cohort. Partial responses were achieved by three dose-escalation patients, of whom one had hepatocellular carcinoma and two had cutaneous melanoma. Intravenous ivuxolimab was administered to patients every 2 weeks at six dose levels: 0.01, 0.1, 0.3, 1.5, 3 and 10 mg/kg. The monotherapy dose-escalation portion (N ≈ 55 patients) of the phase I ivuxolimab trial is reported in the paper. Prior anti-PD-1, anti-PD-L1 or anti-CTLA-4 therapy was permitted, and 40% of dose-escalation patients had received checkpoint inhibitors. Peripheral TCRbeta sequencing aimed to test whether ivuxolimab altered TCR sequence diversity and caused clonal T-cell expansion. Among the roughly 54 dose-escalation patients, approximately 20 had hepatocellular carcinoma, 15 or so melanoma, 9 renal cell carcinoma and 9 head and neck cancer.

According to the germline V gene, CDR1 reads SGDLS and CDR2 reads YYNGEE. V is clipped by 0 bases and J by 5 bases, and the sequence between their germline boundaries is 6 bases long. Including the terminal cysteine and phenylalanine, the CDR3 comprises 13 residues. Just CDR3 DNA is preserved here, 39 bases in frame from base 1. The study at large found these results: At doses from 0.1 to 3.0 mg/kg, clonal expansion was seen in both CD4+ and CD8+ blood T cells between baseline and week 6. On average, CD8+ T cells showed more expanded clones than CD4+ T cells after ivuxolimab. In partial responders in the 0.1-3.0 mg/kg groups, normalized peripheral clonal expansion was found to be among the lowest, especially among CD8+ T cells. Low levels of normalized T-cell clonal expansion were also seen in some patients who did not respond. The antigen specificity of the peripheral T cells that underwent clonal expansion was not determined.

The trial excluded patients who had a history of autoimmune disease or were on systemic immunosuppression. In every dose cohort, peripheral blood was drawn for TCR sequencing at baseline, cycle 4 day 1, and cycle 7 day 1. Samples were obtained from an open-label, multicenter, first-in-human phase I dose-escalation trial of ivuxolimab. Adults with locally advanced or metastatic melanoma, renal cell carcinoma, hepatocellular carcinoma or head and neck squamous cell carcinoma were enrolled in the trial. CD4+ and CD8+ T cells were sorted separately from peripheral blood before TCR sequencing. Genomic DNA was isolated from the sorted cells so that the TCRbeta CDR3 region could be sequenced. The immunoSEQ Assay was used to sequence the TCRbeta CDR3 regions. The immuneACCESS repertoire file appears here via TCRdb, limited to in-frame rearrangements. These files lack a portion of the clones; in checked studies, under half of the deficit traces to unresolved V genes, and the cause of the others is not known. The sample has 23,000 or so clones on record, over 80% of them singletons. The top ten hold 15% to 20% of the sample.

The clonotype was recovered from an adult with an advanced solid tumor such as melanoma, head and neck, liver or kidney cancer. This material consisted of CD4+ or CD8+ T cells sorted from blood, taken in a trial of the OX40 agonist ivuxolimab. The chain links TRBV9 with TRBJ1-5; the D gene assignment is ambiguous. The CDR3 is CASSVDLHQPQHF. The nucleotide sequence is TGTGCCAGCAGCGTAGATTTGCATCAGCCCCAGCATTTT.